This is a list of T cell receptor beta chains from one sample in a study of blood T cell repertoires in COVID-19. Only in-frame clones appear in the TCRdb table, and some are missing; sequencing was by immunoSEQ multiplex PCR. The sample yields some 290,000 clones, 70% to 90% seen once. The sample taken for sequencing was peripheral blood. Source of these receptors: a woman aged 25 to 39 with COVID-19, enrolled during active disease. The CDR3 runs from the conserved cysteine through the conserved F or W. A D gene is named only where the DNA matches it firmly. Some rows have no size entry. The others give once, few or many, or a class for an expanded clone.

. . TRBJ1-5 13 TRBV5-1 TGCGCCAGCAGCGCTGAGGGCAATCAGCCCCAGCATTTT CASSAEGNQPQHF
. . TRBJ2-1 18 TRBV15 TGTGCCACCAGCAAGAGGTCGCGGGGCCATAGCTCCTACAATGAGCAGTTCTTC CATSKRSRGHSSYNEQFF
TRBD2 . TRBJ2-7 15 TRBV7-6 TGTGCCAGCAGCACCTCGGGGGGATTCTCCTACGAGCAGTACTTC CASSTSGGFSYEQYF
. . TRBJ2-2 16 TRBV5-1 TGCGCCAGCAGCTTACCCGGGACATCGAACACCGGGGAGCTGTTTTTT CASSLPGTSNTGELFF
TRBD2 few TRBJ2-7 13 TRBV18 TGTGCCAGCTCCCCGGGACTAAACTACGAGCAGTACTTC CASSPGLNYEQYF
. . TRBJ2-7 13 TRBV28 TGTGCCAGCAGTCGCCTAGGATCCTACGAGCAGTACTTC CASSRLGSYEQYF
. . TRBJ1-5 15 TRBV4-2 TGTGCCAGCAGCCAAGACTGGACATCTTATCAGCCCCAGCATTTT CASSQDWTSYQPQHF
. . TRBJ2-1 15 TRBV11-1 TGTGCCAGCAGCTACCCCGGGACACCCTACAATGAGCAGTTCTTC CASSYPGTPYNEQFF
. . TRBJ1-2 12 TRBV11-2 TGTGCCAGCACCCGACAGAACTATGGCTACACCTTC CASTRQNYGYTF
TRBD1 . TRBJ1-2 15 TRBV19 TGTGCCAGTAGTACAGGGACAGCCCCTAACTATGGCTACACCTTC CASSTGTAPNYGYTF
TRBD1 . TRBJ2-7 14 TRBV2 TGTGCCAGCACCGGCAGGGGGCGAGTGGGCGAGCAGTACTTC CASTGRGRVGEQYF
. few TRBJ1-5 16 TRBV5-5 TGTGCCAGCAGCTTCGAAACGGGTGTCAGCAATCAGCCCCAGCATTTT CASSFETGVSNQPQHF
. once TRBJ1-2 16 TRBV28 TGTGCCAGCACCATCCTCCCGAGGGGGGGAAACTATGGCTACACCTTC CASTILPRGGNYGYTF
. once TRBJ2-2 14 TRBV2 TGTGCCAGCATGGGCAGGGGAAACACCGGGGAGCTGTTTTTT CASMGRGNTGELFF
. . TRBJ2-6 15 TRBV28 TGTGCCAGCACCTATTACAGGGATGGGGCCAACGTCCTGACTTTC CASTYYRDGANVLTF
TRBD1 . TRBJ1-1 13 TRBV19 TGTGCCAGTAGTACACAGGGGGGGACTGAAGCTTTCTTT CASSTQGGTEAFF
. . TRBJ2-3 17 TRBV6-1 TGTGCCAGCAGTGAACCGGGCGGCAGGGGTTGGGGAGATACGCAGTATTTT CASSEPGGRGWGDTQYF
. . TRBJ2-3 15 TRBV18 TGTGCCAGCTCCGAAGGACTCCCTCCCACAGATACGCAGTATTTT CASSEGLPPTDTQYF
TRBD1 once TRBJ1-2 13 TRBV12-3/TRBV12-4 TGTGCCAGCAGTTTACGGGACAGGGCTGGCTACACCTTC CASSLRDRAGYTF
TRBD1 . TRBJ1-2 12 TRBV23-1 TGCGCCACCTACAGGGGAGACTATGGCTACACCTTC CATYRGDYGYTF
TRBD2 once TRBJ2-7 16 TRBV5-1 TGCGCCAGCAGCTATAAGGGACTAGCGGAACGCTACGAGCAGTACTTC CASSYKGLAERYEQYF
. once TRBJ2-7 11 TRBV10-3 TGTGCCATCAGTGCGGCCTACGAGCAGTACTTC CAISAAYEQYF
. . TRBJ2-7 16 TRBV4-1 TGCGCCAGCAGCCACCTTTCCACGGGATACTCCTACGAGCAGTACTTC CASSHLSTGYSYEQYF
TRBD2 . TRBJ2-7 16 TRBV28 TGTGCCAGCAGTCCCCTGGGGGGGGATTTCTCCTACGAGCAGTACTTC CASSPLGGDFSYEQYF
. once TRBJ1-5 15 TRBV27 TGTGCCAGCAGCGCCTCGGGGGGCGCGGGTCAGCCCCAGCATTTT CASSASGGAGQPQHF
. . TRBJ1-5 17 TRBV25-1 TGTGCCAGCAGTGAGCCCTACAGCCCTTCTAGCAATCAGCCCCAGCATTTT CASSEPYSPSSNQPQHF
TRBD1 . TRBJ1-2 12 TRBV6-5 TGTGCCAGCAGCCTACAGGGGTATGGCTACACCTTC CASSLQGYGYTF
TRBD1 . TRBJ1-5 15 TRBV2 TGTGCCAGCAGGGTCGGACAGGGCCTCAATCAGCCCCAGCATTTT CASRVGQGLNQPQHF
. . TRBJ2-3 12 TRBV27 TGTGCCAGCAGTGTTAGTCGAGATACGCAGTATTTT CASSVSRDTQYF
TRBD1 . TRBJ1-2 18 TRBV7-2 TGTGCCAGCAGCCTGAAGTGGAGCAGGGGGCCCATGTACTATGGCTACACCTTC CASSLKWSRGPMYYGYTF
. . TRBJ1-3 14 TRBV28 TGTGCCAGCGGCGGAACCTACCAAGGAAACACCATATATTTT CASGGTYQGNTIYF
. . TRBJ2-7 15 TRBV6-1 TGTGCCAGCACTGAAGCCGGGGGTTTGGACTACGAGCAGTACTTC CASTEAGGLDYEQYF
. . TRBJ2-3 15 TRBV5-1 TGCGCCAGCAGCTTGGGCCCTAAAAGCACAGATACGCAGTATTTT CASSLGPKSTDTQYF
TRBD1 . TRBJ1-1 14 TRBV10-3 TGTGCCATCAGGCAGGGGGCGGCGGAAACTGAAGCTTTCTTT CAIRQGAAETEAFF
. . TRBJ2-7 16 TRBV7-8 TGTGCCAGCAGCTTAGTCCGCGGGCGTCATCCAAGCGAGCAGTACTTC CASSLVRGRHPSEQYF
TRBD1 . TRBJ1-4 15 TRBV3-1/TRBV3-2 TGTGCCAGCAGCAAACCGGGACAGGGGGGTGAAAAACTGTTTTTT CASSKPGQGGEKLFF
. . TRBJ1-1 13 TRBV28 TGTGCCAGCACTGACAGAAGATCCCGCCGGGCTTTCTTT CASTDRRSRRAFF
. . TRBJ1-2 13 TRBV28 TGTGCCAGCAGTAAGACAGCCCACGATGGCTACACCTTC CASSKTAHDGYTF
TRBD1 . TRBJ1-2 14 TRBV9 TGTGCCAGCAGCATTACGCCGGGACAGGGGGACTACACCTTC CASSITPGQGDYTF
. . TRBJ2-7 15 TRBV6-6 TGTGCCAGCTGGGAAGGGGTAGGGCGGTTCTACGAGCAGTACTTC CASWEGVGRFYEQYF
TRBD1 . TRBJ1-2 14 TRBV6-5 TGTGCCAGCAGATCCGGACAGGGGACCTATGGCTACACCTTC CASRSGQGTYGYTF
TRBD2 once TRBJ2-7 16 TRBV18 TGTGCCAGCTCACCCCAGATGGGGGGGACCCTCAACGAGCAGTACTTC CASSPQMGGTLNEQYF
TRBD2 . TRBJ2-1 15 TRBV25-1 TGTGCCAGCAGTGAACTAGCGGCCTCCTACAATGAGCAGTTCTTC CASSELAASYNEQFF
TRBD1 once TRBJ2-7 13 TRBV29-1 TGCAGCGCTTCGACAGGGCCCACCTACGAGCAGTACTTC CSASTGPTYEQYF
TRBD1 . TRBJ1-5 15 TRBV28 TGTGCCAGCAGTTTCAGGGGGCGGGGAAACCAGCCCCAGCATTTT CASSFRGRGNQPQHF
TRBD1 . TRBJ1-2 13 TRBV5-6 TGTGCCAGCAGCCCGACAGGGGGCAGTGGCTACACCTTC CASSPTGGSGYTF
TRBD1 . TRBJ1-1 13 TRBV30 TGTGCCTGGAGTATAACAGGGGACACTGAAGCTTTCTTT CAWSITGDTEAFF